Listed below are T cell receptor beta chains from one sample, sequenced in a study of blood T cell repertoires in COVID-19. Sequenced by immunoSEQ multiplex PCR; TCRdb stores in-frame clones only, minus some. The sample has about 240,000 clones, 85% to 90% seen once. Specimen: peripheral blood. These receptors all come from a man aged 55 to 70 with acute or convalescent COVID-19. CDR3s include the opening cysteine and the closing phenylalanine or tryptophan.

>TRBV6-4|TRBJ2-1
CASSRRLGDNEQFF
>TRBV19|TRBJ1-4
CASSIERARREKLFF
>TRBV7-2|TRBJ2-1
CASSLNRGGYNEQFF
>TRBV9|TRBJ2-5
CASSARTGEGVETQYF
>TRBV7-9|TRBJ1-4
CASSLQMGPSVDEKLFF
>TRBV7-8|TRBJ1-5
CASSLAADSNQPQHF
>TRBV9|TRBJ2-7
CASSVATESYEQYF
>TRBV28|TRBJ2-7
CASSRGGGPLHEQYF
>TRBV6-5|TRBJ2-7
CASSPGDSSYEQYF
>TRBV5-8|TRBJ1-5
CASSLVQGINHQPQHF
>TRBV30|TRBJ1-5
CAWSDKGGDQPQHF
>TRBV18|TRBJ2-7
CASSPRSRGPGEQYF
>TRBV6-1|TRBJ2-7
CASGRQGIGEQYF
>TRBV7-2|TRBJ2-3
CASSAPGLAGADTQYF
>TRBV7-8|TRBJ2-7
CASSAGLAEGGLF
>TRBV15|TRBJ2-1
CATSRDGASGEQFF
>TRBV28|TRBJ2-7
CASRTGTSGRNGVYEQYF
>TRBV19|TRBJ2-4
CASSPTGQRLAKNIQYF
>TRBV6-1|TRBJ1-6
CASSEATGTNSPLHF
>TRBV5-8|TRBJ2-7
CASSRRLAGEQYF
>TRBV29-1|TRBJ2-2
CSVEDVQNGELFF
>TRBV5-5|TRBJ2-1
CASSLVRPGLALNEQFF
>TRBV24-1|TRBJ1-2
CATSAGRSNYGYTF
>TRBV12-5|TRBJ2-3
CASGPGRAGNTDTQYF
>TRBV7-3|TRBJ2-5
CASSLVGQGDSFETQYF
>TRBV20-1|TRBJ1-5
CSVGAQPQHF
>TRBV7-2|TRBJ1-6
CASSLAPVGRGNSPLHF
>TRBV9|TRBJ1-2
CASSVSGVRGYTF
>TRBV6-2/TRBV6-3|TRBJ2-6
CASSRGGQLGANVLTF
>TRBV5-1|TRBJ2-7
CASSLGRNYEQYF
>TRBV27|TRBJ2-7
CASSPATGGGEQYF
>TRBV28|TRBJ2-5
CASSLGQGAAGGQETQYF
>TRBV5-8|TRBJ2-1
CASSLGRAYNEQFF
>TRBV5-8|TRBJ2-5
CASSFDGSEVRETQYF
>TRBV7-3|TRBJ1-1
CASSSTPGATEAFF
>TRBV4-3|TRBJ2-5
CASSPSDTDQETQYF
>TRBV3-1/TRBV3-2|TRBJ1-5
CASSQGRGAQPQHF
>TRBV27|TRBJ2-3
CASSSVGTSGVIGTDTQYF
>TRBV4-1|TRBJ2-3
CASSPRQGATDTQYF
>TRBV18|TRBJ2-2
CASSPGLASPGELFF
>TRBV2|TRBJ1-5
CASRGTGTNQPQHF
>TRBV11-2|TRBJ2-7
CASSFSGVTSGTREQYF
>TRBV28|TRBJ1-5
CASTPPGGNQPQHF
>TRBV24-1|TRBJ2-2
CATSRTSGNTGELFF
>TRBV19|TRBJ1-5
CASSIRAGNQPQHF
>TRBV7-3|TRBJ2-6
CASSLQGTGANVLTF
>TRBV11-2|TRBJ2-7
CASNSPAGGGGYEQYF
>TRBV20-1|TRBJ2-1
CSASRLAGGNEQFF
>TRBV27|TRBJ1-4
CASSLGMGQPKF
>TRBV4-3|TRBJ2-3
CASSQDSGRYTDTQYF
>TRBV19|TRBJ2-2
CASSDRQDTGELFF